The T cell receptor (beta chain) described here comes from a study of blood T cell repertoires in COVID-19. Turning to the study itself: Researchers got acute and convalescent COVID-19 samples from the United States, Italy and Spain. Nucleic acid was either cDNA or gDNA, and it came from T cells, B-cell-depleted T cells, or PBMCs.

In the authors' methods: Nucleated cell counts were estimated from reference gene primer amplification. Measured with immunoSEQ multiplex PCR; TCRdb has only the in-frame clones, and not every one. V, J and clone size reflect that table, while D and trimming were determined from the DNA. The sample yields under 200,000 clones, 70% to 90% seen once. Followed over time, Seattle patients had been enrolled while infection was active. In germline, CDR1 is MNHNY, CDR2 SVGAGI (reference sequence). Trimming removed 5 bases from V and 6 bases from J, with 13 bases in between. This CDR3 comprises 13 residues. The chain has TRBV6-6 and TRBJ1-1, with TRBD1 as a possible D gene (5 bases). The receptor's source is a man aged 60-69 years with COVID-19, enrolled during active disease. Sequenced sample: peripheral blood. CDR3 sequence: CASSLQGKAEAFF. CDR3 DNA: TGTGCCAGCAGTCTCCAGGGAAAGGCTGAAGCTTTCTTT.